This T cell receptor (beta chain) was obtained from a study of T cell changes during pregnancy in multiple sclerosis. Produced via immunoSEQ multiplex PCR; TCRdb's table is partial and in-frame only. The sample yields about 74,000 clones, approximately 86% seen once. The TCR originated in a female donor with multiple sclerosis, enrolled in a pregnancy study. The material was peripheral blood, obtained before pregnancy.

CDR3 DNA sequence: TGTGCCAGTAGACCGTGGACAGGGAGGAACACCGGGGAGCTGTTTTTT. Its translation: CASRPWTGRNTGELFF. The chain has TRBV6-6 and TRBJ2-2; 8 bases align to TRBD1. The trim removed 9 bases at V and 1 base at J, leaving 10 bases unmatched. CDR3 size: 16 residues. Germline V gene sequence: CDR1 MNHNY, CDR2 SVGAGI (reference sequence).